This passage covers 12 T cell receptor beta chains from one sample sequenced in a study of neoadjuvant anti-PD-1 for oral cavity cancer (dated by TCRdb to 2020 to 2022). The intended sense of this specimen's time point label: before neoadjuvant nivolumab. The library was generated by the immunoSEQ multiplex PCR assay. TCRdb retrieved this table from immuneACCESS and kept in-frame rearrangements only. Not all clones are present; in checked studies, unresolved V genes account for under half, and no reason is known for the remainder. This sample gives roughly 13,000 clones in total; around three fifths of them show up just once. Jointly, the top ten make up 10% to 15% of the sample. The sequences come from tumor tissue, collected before nivolumab (anti-PD-1) treatment. These receptors all come from a person between 35 and 79 years old with oral cavity squamous cell carcinoma.

The V and J genes are TRBV7-3 and TRBJ2-5; 8 positions match TRBD2. The trim removed 5 bases at V and 1 base at J, leaving 15 bases unmatched. The CDR3 has 18 residues. In germline, CDR1 is SGHTA, CDR2 FQGTGA. As DNA, the CDR3 is TGTGCCAGCAGCGCCCAGGTGGGGGGGAGCGGGAGCCAAGAGACCCAGTACTTC. Protein sequence: CASSAQVGGSGSQETQYF.

This clone was observed a handful of times. V gene TRBV18 combines with J gene TRBJ1-1; D ambiguous. Germline lookup yields CDR1 KGHSH and CDR2 LQKENI. The CDR3 is made up of 15 amino acids. V was shortened by 3 bases and J by 3 bases, with 14 bases between the two germline ends. In DNA form, the CDR3 reads TGTGCCAGCTCACCTCCCCGTAACCAGGACACTGAAGCTTTCTTT. Amino acid sequence: CASSPPRNQDTEAFF.

The chain couples TRBV28 to TRBJ2-7; 8 nucleotides agree with TRBD2. This CDR3 has 14 residues. The germline CDR1 and CDR2 sequences are MDHEN and SYDVKM. The V gene end was trimmed by 5 bases and the J gene end by 4 bases; junction bases not matched to a gene: 7. Here the CDR3 DNA reads TGTGCCAGCAGTATCGGGACTAGATATTACGAGCAGTACTTC. It translates to CASSIGTRYYEQYF.

In regard to this clone: The junction differs from germline at one of its ends, possibly a read error. V usage is TRBV5-1 and J usage is TRBJ2-5; D is uncertain. Germline values: CDR1 SGHRS, CDR2 YFSETQ. The CDR3 length is 13 residues. CDR3 sequence reads: CASADAIGETKYF. CDR3 sequence (DNA): TGCGCCAGCGCAGACGCTATAGGAGAGACCAAGTACTTC. Filled out from reference TRBV5-1 and TRBJ2-5, the complete variable domain reads KAGVTQTPRYLIKTRGQQVTLSCSPISGHRSVSWYQQTPGQGLQFLFEYFSETQRNKGNFPGRFSGRQFSNSRSEMNVSTLELGDSALYLCASADAIGETKYFGPGTRLLVL.

V and J are TRBV19 and TRBJ2-1; D uncertain. The V and J ends lost 9 bases and 0 bases respectively, with 12 bases between them. In germline, CDR1 is LNHDA, CDR2 SQIVND (reference sequence). The CDR3 contains 14 residues. CDR3 DNA sequence: TGTGCCAGCCAGGCTACGTACTCCTACAATGAGCAGTTCTTC. As protein: CASQATYSYNEQFF.

This clone was seen more than once but under ten times. The V and J genes are TRBV6-5 and TRBJ2-5, with 8 bases lining up with TRBD2. The CDR3 is made up of 13 amino acids. Trimming removed 2 bases from V and 7 bases from J; junction bases left unmatched: 3. Germline values: CDR1 MNHEY, CDR2 SVGAGI. CDR3 amino acids: CASSYALAGTQYF. CDR3 DNA sequence: TGTGCCAGCAGTTACGCTCTAGCGGGGACCCAGTACTTC.

The chain has TRBV5-8 and TRBJ1-5; D gene unclear. Germline CDR1 is SGHTS and CDR2 is YDEGEE. The CDR3 length is 13 residues. V gave up 0 bases and J gave up 5 bases, with 6 bases separating them. The CDR3 DNA is TGTGCCAGCAGCTTGGTGGTCGATCAGCCCCAGCATTTT. Its translation is CASSLVVDQPQHF.

This clone occurred a few times. The chain uses TRBV7-9 and TRBJ2-7, with TRBD2 as a possible D gene (6 bases). Trimming took 5 bases from V and 0 from J, leaving 11 bases between them. The CDR3 spans 14 residues. CDR1 and CDR2 (germline): SEHNR, FQNEAQ (reference sequence). The CDR3 bases are TGTGCCAGCAGCGACCGGGACTTCTCCTACGAGCAGTACTTC. Protein product: CASSDRDFSYEQYF.

The chain uses TRBV11-2 and TRBJ1-1; 7 nucleotides match TRBD1. The CDR3 is 13 residues long. Trimming cost V 5 bases and J 5 bases; bases outside gene matches: 5. Germline values: CDR1 SGHAT, CDR2 FQNNGV. The CDR3 sequence is CASSLDRETEAFF. The CDR3 DNA follows: TGTGCCAGCAGCCTTGACAGGGAAACTGAAGCTTTCTTT.

V gene TRBV27 combines with J gene TRBJ2-1; possible D gene TRBD1, 5 bases. The CDR3 extends over 15 amino acids. Trimming cost V 2 bases and J 4 bases, with 12 bases left between them. Germline loops: CDR1 MNHEY, CDR2 SMNVEV (reference sequence). The CDR3 DNA is TGTGCCAGCAGTTTAAGGAAGGGGCCTTACAATGAGCAGTTCTTC. It translates to CASSLRKGPYNEQFF.

The rearrangement links TRBV6-5 to TRBJ1-1; possibly TRBD1 for D (5 bases). CDR1 MNHEY and CDR2 SVGAGI come from the germline V gene. This CDR3 is built from 14 residues. V lost 0 bases and J lost 2, with 7 bases in between. CDR3 nucleotide sequence: TGTGCCAGCAGTTACTCCGACAGCAACACTGAAGCTTTCTTT. This encodes CASSYSDSNTEAFF.

The chain has TRBV6-6 and TRBJ2-7, with D perhaps matching TRBD1 (5 bases). The germline CDR1 and CDR2 sequences are MNHNY and SVGAGI (reference sequence). Trimming cost V 8 bases and J 1 base, with 12 bases left between them. CDR3 length equals 13 residues. This CDR3 is CASLPDSSYEQYF. CDR3 in DNA: TGTGCCAGCCTCCCCGACAGTTCCTACGAGCAGTACTTC.